The rows below give T cell receptor beta chains drawn from one sample of a study of technical replicates of blood from a few donors. Profiling relied on immunoSEQ multiplex PCR, and the TCRdb table lists in-frame clones only, not all of them. The sample lists about 80,000 clones, 97% seen once, with more than 0.15% in the top ten. Sequences were obtained from T cells isolated from PBMCs. All receptors derive from a human donor in good health. CDR3s include the opening cysteine and the closing phenylalanine or tryptophan. The order of the fields is J gene, clone size, V gene, D gene, CDR3 DNA, CDR3 protein. The D gene is left open where the match is weak. Only part of the rows carry a size: once, few, many, or a class if the clone is expanded.

j_gene: TRBJ2-1; abundance: once; v_gene: TRBV11-2; d_gene: TRBD2; CDR3nt: TGTGCCAGCAGCCATAGACTAGCGGGGGTCTACAATGAGCAGTTCTTC; CDR3aa: CASSHRLAGVYNEQFF
j_gene: TRBJ2-7; abundance: NA; v_gene: TRBV9; d_gene: TRBD2; CDR3nt: TGTGCCAGCAGCCCGTGGGGACTAGCGGGGAGTTCCCACGAGCAGTACTTC; CDR3aa: CASSPWGLAGSSHEQYF
j_gene: TRBJ2-1; abundance: NA; v_gene: TRBV27; d_gene: TRBD2; CDR3nt: TGTGCCAGCGCCGAGGCAGAACTAGCGGGAAAAGACAATGAGCAGTTCTTC; CDR3aa: CASAEAELAGKDNEQFF
j_gene: TRBJ1-1; abundance: NA; v_gene: TRBV6-5; d_gene: TRBD1; CDR3nt: TGTGCCAGCAGAGGACAGGGGGCCTACACTGAAGCTTTCTTT; CDR3aa: CASRGQGAYTEAFF
j_gene: TRBJ1-1; abundance: NA; v_gene: TRBV5-1; d_gene: NA; CDR3nt: TGCGCCAGCAGCTTGGAAGGGACATCGAACACTGAAGCTTTCTTT; CDR3aa: CASSLEGTSNTEAFF
j_gene: TRBJ2-7; abundance: NA; v_gene: TRBV30; d_gene: NA; CDR3nt: TGTGCCTGGAAGTTCCTGCAGGGGCGGGAGCAGTACTTC; CDR3aa: CAWKFLQGREQYF
j_gene: TRBJ2-1; abundance: once; v_gene: TRBV18; d_gene: TRBD2; CDR3nt: TGTGCCAGCTCACAGACTAGCGGGAATGAGCAGTTCTTC; CDR3aa: CASSQTSGNEQFF
j_gene: TRBJ2-1; abundance: NA; v_gene: TRBV7-9; d_gene: TRBD1; CDR3nt: TGTGCCAGCAGCTCGGAGGGGACAGGGACCTACAATGAGCAGTTCTTC; CDR3aa: CASSSEGTGTYNEQFF
j_gene: TRBJ1-6; abundance: NA; v_gene: TRBV27; d_gene: NA; CDR3nt: TGTGCCAGCAGTTACACAGGAACGAGCTCCTATAATTCACCCCTCCACTTT; CDR3aa: CASSYTGTSSYNSPLHF
j_gene: TRBJ1-1; abundance: once; v_gene: TRBV30; d_gene: NA; CDR3nt: TGTGCCTGGATCGAGGATTTAGGAGGCGGCACTGAAGCTTTCTTT; CDR3aa: CAWIEDLGGGTEAFF
j_gene: TRBJ2-7; abundance: NA; v_gene: TRBV25-1; d_gene: TRBD2; CDR3nt: TGTGCCAGCTTGGGACCGGGACTAGCGGGAGTCCACGAGCAGTACTTC; CDR3aa: CASLGPGLAGVHEQYF
j_gene: TRBJ2-7; abundance: NA; v_gene: TRBV2; d_gene: TRBD2; CDR3nt: TGTGCCAGCAAATTGGTATACGGGAGGCACGGCGAGCAGTACTTC; CDR3aa: CASKLVYGRHGEQYF
j_gene: TRBJ2-2; abundance: NA; v_gene: TRBV7-9; d_gene: NA; CDR3nt: TGTGCCCTACGATCCGGGGAGCTGTTTTTT; CDR3aa: CALRSGELFF
j_gene: TRBJ1-1; abundance: few; v_gene: TRBV27; d_gene: TRBD1; CDR3nt: TGTGCCAGCAGTTACACCGGGACAGGCCGGGAGGAAGCTTTCTTT; CDR3aa: CASSYTGTGREEAFF
j_gene: TRBJ2-7; abundance: NA; v_gene: TRBV2; d_gene: TRBD1; CDR3nt: TGTGCCAGCAGGTTAGGACAGGGGGCTTACGAGCAGTACTTC; CDR3aa: CASRLGQGAYEQYF
j_gene: TRBJ2-1; abundance: NA; v_gene: TRBV7-3; d_gene: TRBD2; CDR3nt: TGTGCCAGCAGCTTAATGGGGACTAGCGGGGGGAACTACAATGAGCAGTTCTTC; CDR3aa: CASSLMGTSGGNYNEQFF
j_gene: TRBJ2-1; abundance: once; v_gene: TRBV15; d_gene: NA; CDR3nt: TGTGCCACCAGCAGGCGACAGGTTCTCAGGTATGAGCAGTTCTTC; CDR3aa: CATSRRQVLRYEQFF
j_gene: TRBJ2-1; abundance: NA; v_gene: TRBV29-1; d_gene: TRBD1; CDR3nt: TGCAGCTCCATGGACAGGGGCGATGAGCAGTTCTTC; CDR3aa: CSSMDRGDEQFF
j_gene: TRBJ2-3; abundance: NA; v_gene: TRBV9; d_gene: NA; CDR3nt: TGTGCCAGCAGCCCATCCCGCGGCCTCACAGATACGCAGTATTTT; CDR3aa: CASSPSRGLTDTQYF
j_gene: TRBJ2-4; abundance: NA; v_gene: TRBV21-1; d_gene: NA; CDR3nt: TGTGCCAGCAGCGTCCACAGGGGGGGTAAAAACATTCAGTACTTC; CDR3aa: CASSVHRGGKNIQYF
j_gene: TRBJ1-2; abundance: NA; v_gene: TRBV6-1; d_gene: NA; CDR3nt: TGTGCCAGCAGTTTAGCGGGCGCGGGCTTTGGCTACACCTTC; CDR3aa: CASSLAGAGFGYTF
j_gene: TRBJ1-1; abundance: NA; v_gene: TRBV28; d_gene: TRBD1; CDR3nt: TGTGCCAGCAGTACAACCGGGACAGGGCTCTACACTGAAGCTTTCTTT; CDR3aa: CASSTTGTGLYTEAFF
j_gene: TRBJ1-2; abundance: NA; v_gene: TRBV10-2; d_gene: NA; CDR3nt: TGCGCCAGCAGTGTGAGCCGAGTTCCAACGAACTATGGCTACACCTTC; CDR3aa: CASSVSRVPTNYGYTF
j_gene: TRBJ1-5; abundance: once; v_gene: TRBV19; d_gene: NA; CDR3nt: TGTGCCAGTGGGGGAGGGGGAGGAGCTGATCAGCCCCAGCATTTT; CDR3aa: CASGGGGGADQPQHF
j_gene: TRBJ2-1; abundance: NA; v_gene: TRBV6-6; d_gene: TRBD2; CDR3nt: TGTGCCAGCAGTCCCCTAGCGGAGACATACAATGAGCAGTTCTTC; CDR3aa: CASSPLAETYNEQFF
j_gene: TRBJ1-4; abundance: NA; v_gene: TRBV19; d_gene: TRBD1; CDR3nt: TGTGCCAGTAGTACGACTACAGGGGGCGGGCGTGAAAAACTGTTTTTT; CDR3aa: CASSTTTGGGREKLFF
j_gene: TRBJ2-7; abundance: NA; v_gene: TRBV14; d_gene: NA; CDR3nt: TGTGCCAGCAGCCAAGATGGCAGGGGAGACCTACGCTACGAGCAGTACTTC; CDR3aa: CASSQDGRGDLRYEQYF
j_gene: TRBJ2-7; abundance: NA; v_gene: TRBV6-1; d_gene: NA; CDR3nt: TGTGCCAGCAGTGGACACAGGAATTACCCCTCCTACGAGCAGTACTTC; CDR3aa: CASSGHRNYPSYEQYF
j_gene: TRBJ1-1; abundance: NA; v_gene: TRBV9; d_gene: TRBD1; CDR3nt: TGTGCCAGCAGCGTAGGGGGGGACAGGGGGCCAGGAGCTTTCTTT; CDR3aa: CASSVGGDRGPGAFF
j_gene: TRBJ1-2; abundance: NA; v_gene: TRBV7-6; d_gene: NA; CDR3nt: TGTGCCAGCAGAGGCAACAGGGACCACTATGGCTACACCTTC; CDR3aa: CASRGNRDHYGYTF
j_gene: TRBJ2-3; abundance: once; v_gene: TRBV5-1; d_gene: NA; CDR3nt: TGCGCCAGCAGCGCTGGAGCCCGTTCAAATCCACAGTATTTT; CDR3aa: CASSAGARSNPQYF
j_gene: TRBJ2-5; abundance: NA; v_gene: TRBV11-3; d_gene: TRBD2; CDR3nt: TGTGCCAGCAGCTTAGATGGGAGGGTAGAAGAGACCCAGTACTTC; CDR3aa: CASSLDGRVEETQYF
j_gene: TRBJ2-5; abundance: NA; v_gene: TRBV9; d_gene: TRBD2; CDR3nt: TGTGCCAGCAGCGTAGGCGGACTAGCGGGGGGGCCCGTAGGAGAGACCCAGTACTTC; CDR3aa: CASSVGGLAGGPVGETQYF
j_gene: TRBJ2-3; abundance: NA; v_gene: TRBV19; d_gene: NA; CDR3nt: TGTGCCAGTAGTATGTGGCTAGCGAACACAGATACGCAGTATTTT; CDR3aa: CASSMWLANTDTQYF
j_gene: TRBJ2-1; abundance: NA; v_gene: TRBV2; d_gene: TRBD2; CDR3nt: TGTGCCAGCAGTGACGCTAGCGGGAGCGGGTACAATGAGCAGTTCTTC; CDR3aa: CASSDASGSGYNEQFF
j_gene: TRBJ2-7; abundance: NA; v_gene: TRBV9; d_gene: NA; CDR3nt: TGTGCCAGCGGGGGGGGGCGGACCTACGAGCAGTACTTC; CDR3aa: CASGGGRTYEQYF
j_gene: TRBJ2-7; abundance: NA; v_gene: TRBV27; d_gene: TRBD1; CDR3nt: TGTGCCAGCAGTTTCGGGTTAGCCACCGGGACAGGGCCCTACGAGCAGTACTTC; CDR3aa: CASSFGLATGTGPYEQYF
j_gene: TRBJ2-1; abundance: once; v_gene: TRBV7-2; d_gene: TRBD2; CDR3nt: TGTGCCAGCAGCTTAGTCTGGTTAGCGGGGGGGTACAATGAGCAGTTCTTC; CDR3aa: CASSLVWLAGGYNEQFF
j_gene: TRBJ2-3; abundance: NA; v_gene: TRBV7-8; d_gene: TRBD2; CDR3nt: TGTGCCAGCAGCCCCCTAGCGGAGGGCACAGATACGCAGTATTTT; CDR3aa: CASSPLAEGTDTQYF
j_gene: TRBJ2-7; abundance: NA; v_gene: TRBV11-3; d_gene: NA; CDR3nt: TGTGCCAGCAGCTTAGGGGACATCTACTACGAGCAGTACTTC; CDR3aa: CASSLGDIYYEQYF
j_gene: TRBJ1-2; abundance: NA; v_gene: TRBV27; d_gene: TRBD1; CDR3nt: TGTGCCAGCAGCCTCGGACAGGACTATGGCTACACCTTC; CDR3aa: CASSLGQDYGYTF
j_gene: TRBJ2-1; abundance: NA; v_gene: TRBV5-1; d_gene: TRBD2; CDR3nt: TGCGCCAGCAGCCCTGCGGGACTAGCGGCCGACAATGAGCAGTTCTTC; CDR3aa: CASSPAGLAADNEQFF
j_gene: TRBJ2-6; abundance: NA; v_gene: TRBV27; d_gene: TRBD1; CDR3nt: TGTGCCAGCAGTTTAGGGACAGGGGTGTCCTCTGGGGCCAACGTCCTGACTTTC; CDR3aa: CASSLGTGVSSGANVLTF
j_gene: TRBJ2-7; abundance: NA; v_gene: TRBV11-3; d_gene: NA; CDR3nt: TGTGCCAGCAGCTCCAGGGACTCCTCCCACGAGCAGTACTTC; CDR3aa: CASSSRDSSHEQYF
j_gene: TRBJ1-1; abundance: NA; v_gene: TRBV19; d_gene: NA; CDR3nt: TGTGCCAGTAGTAGGGTGAGGGGGGGCGGCCGAGGTTGGCCTAATACTGAAGCTTTCTTT; CDR3aa: CASSRVRGGGRGWPNTEAFF
j_gene: TRBJ2-7; abundance: NA; v_gene: TRBV7-2; d_gene: TRBD2; CDR3nt: TGTGCCAGCGCTGAACCGCGGGGGAACGAGCAGTACTTC; CDR3aa: CASAEPRGNEQYF
j_gene: TRBJ2-3; abundance: once; v_gene: TRBV5-1; d_gene: TRBD2; CDR3nt: TGCGCCAGCAGCTTGTTGGTAGCGGGGGGTGTCACAGATACGCAGTATTTT; CDR3aa: CASSLLVAGGVTDTQYF
j_gene: TRBJ2-3; abundance: NA; v_gene: TRBV7-9; d_gene: NA; CDR3nt: TGTGCCAGCAGCTCTAACCCGACAGGTTCTCCCACAGATACGCAGTATTTT; CDR3aa: CASSSNPTGSPTDTQYF
j_gene: TRBJ2-2; abundance: NA; v_gene: TRBV9; d_gene: TRBD1; CDR3nt: TGTGCCAGCACCTCCCCGGACAGGGCGCTCACCGGGGAGCTGTTTTTT; CDR3aa: CASTSPDRALTGELFF
j_gene: TRBJ2-1; abundance: NA; v_gene: TRBV27; d_gene: NA; CDR3nt: TGTGCCAGCAGCTCCGTAGCCGGGGGTATTTACAATGAGCAGTTCTTC; CDR3aa: CASSSVAGGIYNEQFF